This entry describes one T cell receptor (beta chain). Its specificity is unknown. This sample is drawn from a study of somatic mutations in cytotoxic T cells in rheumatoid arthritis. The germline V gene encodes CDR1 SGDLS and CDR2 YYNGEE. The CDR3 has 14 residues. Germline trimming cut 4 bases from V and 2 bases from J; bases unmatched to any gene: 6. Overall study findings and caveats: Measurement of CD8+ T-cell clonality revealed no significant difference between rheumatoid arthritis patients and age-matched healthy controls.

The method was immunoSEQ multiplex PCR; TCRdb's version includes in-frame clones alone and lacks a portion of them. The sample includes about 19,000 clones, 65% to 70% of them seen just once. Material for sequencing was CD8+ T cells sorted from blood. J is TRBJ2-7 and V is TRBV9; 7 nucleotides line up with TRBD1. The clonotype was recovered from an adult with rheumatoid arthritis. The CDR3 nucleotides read TGTGCCAGCAGCTCCGGACAGGCCCCCTACGAGCAGTACTTC. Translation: CASSSGQAPYEQYF.